This T cell receptor (beta chain) derives from a study of OX40 agonist ivuxolimab in advanced cancers. Study-level information: Ivuxolimab was delivered to patients intravenously every 2 weeks at doses spanning 0.01 to 10 mg/kg. A mean age of roughly 60 years, range about 23 to 80, was recorded, and approximately 79% were male. Patients enrolled in dose escalation were diagnosed with hepatocellular carcinoma, melanoma, renal cell or head and neck cancer.

Blood sampling was done at baseline, cycle 4 day 1, and cycle 7 day 1. Germline CDR1 MNHEY, CDR2 SVGAGI. CDR3 length equals 12 residues. Trimming stripped 5 bases from V and 5 bases from J, with 9 bases between. Assay: immunoSEQ multiplex PCR; the TCRdb copy retains only in-frame clones and omits some. The table has some 86,000 clones, around 85% seen once. The TCR originated in an adult with an advanced solid tumor such as melanoma, head and neck, liver or kidney cancer. The specimen was CD4+ or CD8+ T cells sorted from blood, collected in a trial of the OX40 agonist ivuxolimab. The rearrangement uses TRBV6-5 and TRBJ1-2, with TRBD1 as a possible D gene (5 bases). The CDR3 coding sequence is TGTGCCAGCAGTCAAAGGGGATATGGCTACACCTTC. Protein: CASSQRGYGYTF.